The entry below describes one T cell receptor beta chain. Antigen specificity is unknown. The entry originates in a study of OX40 agonist ivuxolimab in advanced cancers. Study as a whole: From roughly 20 to 85 years was the age range, with a mean of approximately 58 years, and over 80% were male. Findings and caveats of the study: Blood T cells, both CD4+ and CD8+, expanded clonally by week 6 at 0.1 to 3.0 mg/kg. Those patients achieving a partial response at 0.1-3.0 mg/kg showed among the lowest clonal expansion.

TCRdb's table, derived via immunoSEQ multiplex PCR, lists solely in-frame clones and lacks some. The sample carries 70,000 to 95,000 clones, roughly 84% recorded once. At cycle 4 day 1, cycle 7 day 1, and baseline, blood was sampled. V was trimmed by 5 bases and J by 0 bases, leaving 17 bases between them. This CDR3 comprises 15 residues. In germline, CDR1 is SQVTM, CDR2 ANQGSEA. The receptor comes from an adult with an advanced solid tumor such as melanoma, head and neck, liver or kidney cancer. This rearrangement joins TRBV29-1 to TRBJ2-7; tentatively, D is TRBD1 (6 bases). The source was CD4+ or CD8+ T cells sorted from blood, collected in a trial of the OX40 agonist ivuxolimab. The CDR3 loop reads CSVRWNRVSSYEQYF. In nucleotides, the CDR3 is TGCAGCGTTAGGTGGAACAGGGTGAGCTCCTACGAGCAGTACTTC.